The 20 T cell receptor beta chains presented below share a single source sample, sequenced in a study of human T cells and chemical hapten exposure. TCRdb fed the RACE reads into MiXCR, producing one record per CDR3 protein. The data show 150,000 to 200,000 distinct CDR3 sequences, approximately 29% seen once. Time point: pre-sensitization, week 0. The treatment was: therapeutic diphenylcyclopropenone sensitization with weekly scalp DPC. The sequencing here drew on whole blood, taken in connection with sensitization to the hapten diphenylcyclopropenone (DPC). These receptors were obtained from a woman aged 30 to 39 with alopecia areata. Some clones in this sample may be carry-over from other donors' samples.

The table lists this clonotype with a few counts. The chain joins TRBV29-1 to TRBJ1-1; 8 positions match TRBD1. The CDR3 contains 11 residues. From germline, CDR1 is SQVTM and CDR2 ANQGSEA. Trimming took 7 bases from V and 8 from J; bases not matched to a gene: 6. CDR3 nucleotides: TGCAGCGCCGTGACAGGGGCGGAAGCTTTCTTT. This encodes CSAVTGAEAFF.

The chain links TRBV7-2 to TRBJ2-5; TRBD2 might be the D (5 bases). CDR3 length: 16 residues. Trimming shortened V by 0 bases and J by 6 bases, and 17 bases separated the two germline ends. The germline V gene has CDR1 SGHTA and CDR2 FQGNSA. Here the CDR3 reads CASSLASDTSLKTQYF. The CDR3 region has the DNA TGTGCCAGCAGCTTAGCTAGCGACACATCGCTGAAGACCCAGTACTTC.

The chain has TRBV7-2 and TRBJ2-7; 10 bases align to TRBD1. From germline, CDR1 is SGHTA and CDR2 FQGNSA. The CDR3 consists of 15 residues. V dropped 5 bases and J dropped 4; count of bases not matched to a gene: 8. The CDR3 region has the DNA TGTGCCAGCAGCAAGGGAGGACAGGGGGTTTACGAGCAGTACTTC. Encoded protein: CASSKGGQGVYEQYF.

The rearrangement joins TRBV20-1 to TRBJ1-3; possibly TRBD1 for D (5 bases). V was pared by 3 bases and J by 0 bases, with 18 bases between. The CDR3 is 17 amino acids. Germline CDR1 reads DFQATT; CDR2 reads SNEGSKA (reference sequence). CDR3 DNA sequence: TGCAGTGCTAGGGCCGGGAGGGGTGTCCCCTCTGGAAACACCATATATTTT. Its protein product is CSARAGRGVPSGNTIYF.

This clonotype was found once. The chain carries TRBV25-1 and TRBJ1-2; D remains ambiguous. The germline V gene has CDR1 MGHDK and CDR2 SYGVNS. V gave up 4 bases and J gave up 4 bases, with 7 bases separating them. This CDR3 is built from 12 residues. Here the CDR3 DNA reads TGTGCCAGCAGTGCGGCAAGCTATGGCTACACCTTC. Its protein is CASSAASYGYTF.

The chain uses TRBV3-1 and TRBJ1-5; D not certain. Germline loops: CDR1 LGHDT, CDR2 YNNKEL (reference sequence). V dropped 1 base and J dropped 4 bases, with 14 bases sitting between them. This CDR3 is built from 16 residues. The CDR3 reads CASSQAGRLGNQPQHF. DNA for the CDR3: TGTGCCAGCAGCCAAGCAGGCAGGCTCGGGAATCAGCCCCAGCATTTT.

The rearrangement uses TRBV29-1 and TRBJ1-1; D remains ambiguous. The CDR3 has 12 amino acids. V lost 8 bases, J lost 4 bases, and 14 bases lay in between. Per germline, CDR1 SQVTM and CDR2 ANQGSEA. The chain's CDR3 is CSFRGGGTEAFF. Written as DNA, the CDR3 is TGCAGCTTTCGGGGAGGCGGCACTGAAGCTTTCTTT.

The CDR3 sequence is CASSHGGVRGPAGNEKLFF. The CDR3 coding sequence is TGCGCCAGCAGCCATGGGGGGGTGAGAGGCCCCGCGGGTAATGAAAAACTGTTTTTT. The V and J genes are TRBV5-1 and TRBJ1-4; tentatively, D is TRBD1 (5 bases). Trimming removed 4 bases at V and 4 bases at J, with 26 bases between. Germline assignment: CDR1 SGHRS and CDR2 YFSETQ. CDR3 length: 19 amino acids.

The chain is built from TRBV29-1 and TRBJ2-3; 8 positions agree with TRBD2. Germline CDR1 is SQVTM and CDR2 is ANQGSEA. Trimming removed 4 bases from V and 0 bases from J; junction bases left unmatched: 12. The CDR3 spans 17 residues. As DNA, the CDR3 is TGCAGCGTTGGGGTTTACAGCGGGGGCTATAGCACAGATACGCAGTATTTT. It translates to CSVGVYSGGYSTDTQYF.

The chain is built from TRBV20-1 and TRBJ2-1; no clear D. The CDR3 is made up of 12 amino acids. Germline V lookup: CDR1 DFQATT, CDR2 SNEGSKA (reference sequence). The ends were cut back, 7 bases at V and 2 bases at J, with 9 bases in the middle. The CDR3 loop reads CSGSAAYNEQFF. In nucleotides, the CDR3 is TGCAGTGGGTCGGCTGCCTACAATGAGCAGTTCTTC.

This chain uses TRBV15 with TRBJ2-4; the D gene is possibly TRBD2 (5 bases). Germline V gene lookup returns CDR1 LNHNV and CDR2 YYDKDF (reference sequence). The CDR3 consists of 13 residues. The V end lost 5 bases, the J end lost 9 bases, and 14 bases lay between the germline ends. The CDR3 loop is CATSQLRGSIQYF. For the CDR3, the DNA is TGTGCCACCAGCCAGCTTCGGGGTAGCATTCAGTACTTC.

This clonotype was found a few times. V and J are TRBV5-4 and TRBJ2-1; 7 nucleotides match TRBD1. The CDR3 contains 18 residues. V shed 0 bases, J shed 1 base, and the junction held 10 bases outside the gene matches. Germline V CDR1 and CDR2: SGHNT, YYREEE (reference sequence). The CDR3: CASSLAVGGGRSYNEQFF. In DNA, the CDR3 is TGTGCCAGCAGCTTGGCCGTAGGGGGCGGTAGATCCTACAATGAGCAGTTCTTC.

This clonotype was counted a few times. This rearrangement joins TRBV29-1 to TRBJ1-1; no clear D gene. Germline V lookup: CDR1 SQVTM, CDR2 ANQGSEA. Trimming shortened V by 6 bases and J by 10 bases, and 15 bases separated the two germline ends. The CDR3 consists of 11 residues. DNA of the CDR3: TGCAGCGTCAAAACGCATGTGGGAGCTTTCTTT. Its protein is CSVKTHVGAFF.

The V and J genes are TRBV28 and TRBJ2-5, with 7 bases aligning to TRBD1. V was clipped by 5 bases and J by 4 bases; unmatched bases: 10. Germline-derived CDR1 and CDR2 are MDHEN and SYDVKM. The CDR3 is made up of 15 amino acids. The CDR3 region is CASSENRGRRETQYF. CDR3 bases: TGTGCCAGCAGTGAAAACAGGGGTAGGAGAGAGACCCAGTACTTC.

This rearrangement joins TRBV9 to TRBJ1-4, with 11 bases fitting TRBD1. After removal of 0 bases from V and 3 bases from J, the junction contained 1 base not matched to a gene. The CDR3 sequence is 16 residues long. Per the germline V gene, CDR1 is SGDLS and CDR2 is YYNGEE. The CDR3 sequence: CASSVEGQGANEKLFF. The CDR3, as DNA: TGTGCCAGCAGCGTAGAGGGACAGGGGGCTAATGAAAAACTGTTTTTT.

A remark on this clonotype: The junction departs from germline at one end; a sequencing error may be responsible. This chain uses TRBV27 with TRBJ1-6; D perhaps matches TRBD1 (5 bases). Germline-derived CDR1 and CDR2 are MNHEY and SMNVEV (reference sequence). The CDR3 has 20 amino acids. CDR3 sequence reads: CASSLFWRGASSSYNSSLHF. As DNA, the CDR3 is TGTGCCAGCAGTTTATTCTGGAGGGGCGCTTCGAGCTCCTATAATTCATCCCTCCACTTT.

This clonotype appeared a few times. CDR3 DNA: TGTGCCAGCAGCCCCCGAGGGCCTAGCGGGGGGGACGCCCACAATGAGCAGTTCTTC. Its protein is CASSPRGPSGGDAHNEQFF. The J gene is TRBJ2-1, the V gene TRBV4-2; 12 positions agree with TRBD2. Germline V gene lookup returns CDR1 LGHNA and CDR2 YNFKEQ. V shed 4 bases and J 5 bases; nucleotides not matched to a gene: 15. The length of the CDR3 is 19 residues.

CDR3 protein: CASSFLPGGAADTQYF. DNA for the CDR3: TGTGCCAGCAGTTTCCTCCCGGGGGGGGCGGCAGATACGCAGTATTTT. The rearrangement uses TRBV28 and TRBJ2-3, with 8 nucleotides matching TRBD2. Germline assignment: CDR1 MDHEN and CDR2 SYDVKM. The CDR3 sequence is 16 residues long. With V trimmed by 3 bases and J by 4 bases, 9 bases remained unmatched.

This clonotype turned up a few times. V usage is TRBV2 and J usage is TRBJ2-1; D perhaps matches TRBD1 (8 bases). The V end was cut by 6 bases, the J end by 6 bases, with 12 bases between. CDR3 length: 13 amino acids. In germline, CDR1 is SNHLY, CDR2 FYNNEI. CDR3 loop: CASRQGEGNEQFF. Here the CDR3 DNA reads TGTGCCAGCAGACAGGGGGAGGGCAATGAGCAGTTCTTC.

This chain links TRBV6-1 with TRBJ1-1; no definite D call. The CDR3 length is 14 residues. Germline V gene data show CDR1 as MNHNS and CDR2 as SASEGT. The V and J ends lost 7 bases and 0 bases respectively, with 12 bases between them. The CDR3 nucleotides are TGTGCCAGCAAGGCAGGCAACATGAACACTGAAGCTTTCTTT. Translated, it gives CASKAGNMNTEAFF.